The source of this T cell receptor beta chain is a study of blood T cells in healthy people across ages. Study observations and caveats: It was the long-lived donors that had more naive CD4+ cells and higher diversity than aged donors.

As regards this clonotype: The antigen remains unidentified.

This CDR3 spans 15 amino acids. Trimming removed 5 bases from V and 1 base from J, with 12 bases in between. CDR1 MNHEY and CDR2 SVGAGI come from the germline V gene. With a J-beta primer mix and a sample-barcoded 5' primer, a second PCR ran roughly 6 to 11 cycles. TCRdb re-called the 5' RACE reads with MiXCR, one entry per CDR3 protein. The table lists approximately 1.5 million distinct CDR3 sequences, under 55% of them singletons. This chain joins TRBV6-5 and TRBJ1-5; TRBD1 might be the D (5 bases). Material for sequencing was blood. This sequence originates from a woman aged 18-35 years in good health. CDR3 coding DNA: TGTGCCAGCAGTAGGCGGGCAGGGAGCAATCAGCCCCAGCATTTT. It is translated as CASSRRAGSNQPQHF.